These 18 T cell receptor beta chains came from one sample sequenced in a study of T cells after yellow fever vaccination. TCRdb reprocessed the 5' RACE reads with MiXCR, giving one entry per CDR3 protein. The sample yields 300,000 or so distinct CDR3 sequences, around 9.3% seen once. The sample consisted of CD4+ T cells sorted from PBMCs, taken 5 days after the yellow fever booster vaccination. These receptors came from a man aged 18 to 35 who received the YFV17D yellow fever vaccine.

This clonotype was seen more than once but under ten times. V usage is TRBV5-8 and J usage is TRBJ2-1, with 7 bases lining up with TRBD1. CDR3 length equals 13 residues. Germline V lookup: CDR1 SGHTS, CDR2 YDEGEE. The trim removed 6 bases at V and 7 bases at J, leaving 7 bases unmatched. CDR3 bases: TGTGCCAGCAACGAACTACAGGGGAATGAGCAGTTCTTC. This encodes CASNELQGNEQFF.

In its sample, this clonotype was seen many times. CDR3: CASSFGPGELFF. CDR3 DNA: TGTGCCAGCAGCTTCGGCCCCGGGGAGCTGTTTTTT. The V gene is TRBV7-9, the J gene TRBJ2-2, with D hard to call. Trimming removed 3 bases from V and 6 bases from J, with 5 bases in between. CDR3 length: 12 residues. CDR1 and CDR2 (germline): SEHNR, FQNEAQ (reference sequence).

This clonotype was detected a few times. CDR3 region: CASTLRTPQETQYF. The CDR3 DNA is TGCGCCAGCACTCTCCGGACACCGCAAGAGACCCAGTACTTC. V is TRBV5-1 and J is TRBJ2-5; perhaps TRBD1 as D (5 bases). From germline, CDR1 is SGHRS and CDR2 YFSETQ. Trimming took off 6 bases at V and 2 bases at J, with 14 bases between the two ends. The CDR3 spans 14 residues.

This clonotype was seen a few times. The rearrangement joins TRBV2 to TRBJ2-5; D assignment may be TRBD1 or TRBD2 (5 bases each). Germline V gene sequence: CDR1 SNHLY, CDR2 FYNNEI. Trimming cost V 6 bases and J 6 bases, with 20 bases left between them. The length of the CDR3 is 15 residues. For the CDR3, the DNA is TGTGCCAGCAGAGTAAACCGGGACCCTATCCAGACCCAGTACTTC. Its protein is CASRVNRDPIQTQYF.

The gene calls are TRBV20-1 and TRBJ1-4, with D hard to call. The CDR3 runs to 13 residues. CDR1 and CDR2 (germline): DFQATT, SNEGSKA (reference sequence). Trimming left V 4 bases short and J 7 bases short, with 13 bases between. The CDR3 region is CSAKGRTSEKLFF. For the CDR3, the DNA is TGCAGTGCTAAGGGCAGGACGAGTGAAAAACTGTTTTTT.

The chain links TRBV28 to TRBJ2-1; no firm D call. The V end was cut by 1 base, the J end by 11 bases, with 12 bases between. The CDR3 totals 13 residues. Germline V lookup: CDR1 MDHEN, CDR2 SYDVKM. Written as DNA, the CDR3 is TGTGCCAGCAGTTTATCCGTTGTCCCTAAGCAGTTCTTC. Protein sequence: CASSLSVVPKQFF.

The rearrangement uses TRBV19 and TRBJ1-5; TRBD1 matches 7 bases. V dropped 6 bases and J dropped 7; count of bases not matched to a gene: 9. The CDR3 is 14 amino acids. Germline V gene data show CDR1 as LNHDA and CDR2 as SQIVND (reference sequence). The CDR3 loop reads CASRTTGWDQPQHF. The DNA of the CDR3 is TGTGCCAGTAGAACGACAGGGTGGGACCAGCCCCAGCATTTT.

Many counts were recorded for this clonotype. Here the CDR3 reads CASGGIQGLLVNEQFF. The CDR3 DNA follows: TGTGCCAGCGGCGGCATCCAGGGTCTTCTGGTCAATGAGCAGTTCTTC. J is TRBJ2-1 and V is TRBV2, with D tentatively TRBD1 (5 bases). The CDR3 has 16 amino acids. The V end lost 8 bases, the J end lost 6 bases, and 23 bases lay between the germline ends. The germline V gene has CDR1 SNHLY and CDR2 FYNNEI.

The chain carries TRBV25-1 and TRBJ1-1; maybe TRBD1 (6 bases). The CDR3 consists of 14 residues. The germline CDR1 and CDR2 sequences are MGHDK and SYGVNS. Trimming shortened V by 4 bases and J by 5 bases, and 14 bases separated the two germline ends. In nucleotides, the CDR3 is TGTGCCAGCAGTGTGCAGGGGCCGTGGACTGAAGCTTTCTTT. This codes for CASSVQGPWTEAFF.

In its sample, this clonotype was seen many times. This chain uses TRBV6-5 with TRBJ2-5; the match to TRBD2 covers 8 bases. The CDR3 runs 15 residues. V dropped 2 bases and J dropped 5; count of bases not matched to a gene: 7. The germline CDR1 and CDR2 sequences are MNHEY and SVGAGI. The CDR3 DNA is TGTGCCAGCAGTTACCTCGGTAGCGGGGTGGAGACCCAGTACTTC. This translates into CASSYLGSGVETQYF.

This clonotype was seen ten or more times. J is TRBJ2-3 and V is TRBV5-1, with 16 bases fitting TRBD2. Per germline, CDR1 SGHRS and CDR2 YFSETQ. The ends lost 0 bases at V and 3 bases at J; junction bases unmatched: 7. The CDR3 covers 19 residues. The CDR3 DNA reads as TGCGCCAGCAGCTTGGCCGGGACTAGCGGGGGGGCCGGGACAGATACGCAGTATTTT. Its translation is CASSLAGTSGGAGTDTQYF. The variable domain in full, with the rest retrieved from reference TRBV5-1 and TRBJ2-3, is KAGVTQTPRYLIKTRGQQVTLSCSPISGHRSVSWYQQTPGQGLQFLFEYFSETQRNKGNFPGRFSGRQFSNSRSEMNVSTLELGDSALYLCASSLAGTSGGAGTDTQYFGPGTRLTVL.

The chain is built from TRBV5-1 and TRBJ2-3, with D unclear. This CDR3 spans 11 amino acids. Trimming left V 7 bases short and J 8 bases short, with 11 bases between. Per the germline V gene, CDR1 is SGHRS and CDR2 is YFSETQ. CDR3 nucleotide sequence: TGCGCCAGCCACAATGAGGTTACGCAGTATTTT. This translates into CASHNEVTQYF.

The chain couples TRBV20-1 to TRBJ2-1; 9 bases agree with TRBD2. In germline, CDR1 is DFQATT, CDR2 SNEGSKA (reference sequence). With 1 base clipped from V and 2 bases from J, the junction kept 0 bases outside the gene matches. The CDR3 is made up of 14 amino acids. CDR3 DNA sequence: TGCAGTGCTAGAGCTAGCGGGGCCTACAATGAGCAGTTCTTC. Translated, it gives CSARASGAYNEQFF.

The rearrangement uses TRBV6-5 and TRBJ2-5; a possible D gene is TRBD2 (5 bases). Germline V CDR1 and CDR2: MNHEY, SVGAGI. The V end was cut by 4 bases, the J end by 7 bases, with 19 bases between. This CDR3 has 15 residues. CDR3 nucleotides: TGTGCCAGCAGTTCCGCCGGGATCGCGGCGGGGACCCAGTACTTC. Its translation: CASSSAGIAAGTQYF.

V is TRBV11-2 and J is TRBJ2-1; the match to TRBD2 covers 7 bases. V shed 6 bases and J 5 bases; nucleotides not matched to a gene: 10. Looked up from germline, CDR1 is SGHAT and CDR2 is FQNNGV. There are 15 residues in the CDR3. The CDR3 sequence: CASRPGTTRDNEQFF. CDR3 sequence (DNA): TGTGCCAGCAGGCCAGGGACTACCCGGGACAATGAGCAGTTCTTC. The full variable domain, completed using reference TRBV11-2 and TRBJ2-1, is EAGVAQSPRYKIIEKRQSVAFWCNPISGHATLYWYQQILGQGPKLLIQFQNNGVVDDSQLPKDRFSAERLKGVDSTLKIQPAKLEDSAVYLCASRPGTTRDNEQFFGPGTRLTVL.

The chain couples TRBV2 to TRBJ1-6; D is possibly TRBD1 (5 bases). The CDR3 runs to 14 residues. Trimming took 3 bases from V and 13 from J, leaving 16 bases between them. The germline CDR1 and CDR2 sequences are SNHLY and FYNNEI. The chain's CDR3 is CASSDKGPAFPLHF. The DNA for the CDR3 is TGTGCCAGCAGTGACAAGGGGCCCGCTTTCCCCCTCCACTTT.

This clonotype was recorded many times. This chain uses TRBV12-3 or TRBV12-4 with TRBJ2-5; TRBD2 agrees at 12 bases. This CDR3 is built from 14 residues. The J segment lost 4 bases and the V segment lost 4 bases, leaving 1 base of the junction unmatched. The CDR3 DNA follows: TGTGCCAGCAGTTCTAGCGGGGGGGCAGAGACCCAGTACTTC. Translating it yields CASSSSGGAETQYF.

This chain connects TRBV23-1 to TRBJ2-4, with 9 bases identical to TRBD2. TRBV23-1 qualifies as an ORF whose function is uncertain. The CDR3 length is 20 residues. V was pared by 2 bases and J by 0 bases, with 14 bases of the junction left unmatched. The CDR3 loop is CASSQSLAGIFPVAKNIQYF. The CDR3 coding sequence is TGCGCCAGCAGTCAAAGCCTAGCGGGGATCTTCCCAGTAGCCAAAAACATTCAGTACTTC.